This T cell receptor (beta chain) was retrieved from a study of early T cells in non-severe SARS-CoV-2 infection. The overall study: It was bulk RNA from unsorted whole blood that was sequenced, and the chains were unpaired.

The library protocol tagged individual cDNA molecules with unique molecular identifiers. TCRdb re-derived calls from the 5' RACE reads in MiXCR, one entry per CDR3 protein. The sample shows roughly 30,000 distinct CDR3 sequences, under 7.5% of them seen only once. This CDR3 has 15 residues. Germline CDR1 and CDR2: MDHEN and SYDVKM. The V end lost 5 bases, the J end lost 2 bases, and 15 bases lay between the germline ends. This clonotype was counted ten times or more. Sequencing used whole blood. This receptor was identified in an adult who was a healthcare worker with PCR-confirmed SARS-CoV-2 infection or an uninfected control (not recorded which). This rearrangement joins TRBV28 to TRBJ2-5; no clear D gene. The CDR3 DNA reads as TGTGCCAGCAGTGTCCACACGATCAAACAAGAGACCCAGTACTTC. Translation gives CASSVHTIKQETQYF.